The entry below gives a single T cell receptor (beta chain) sequence along with its context. The source of the sample is a study of blood T cell repertoires in COVID-19. In the study overall: Acute-phase and convalescent COVID-19 samples originated in the United States, Italy and Spain. T cells, B-cell-depleted T cells, or PBMCs supplied cDNA or gDNA.

The CDR3 spans 15 residues. The V and J ends lost 0 bases and 7 bases, in that order; junction bases with no gene match: 6. Germline values: CDR1 GTSNPN, CDR2 SVGIG (reference sequence). Original data processing: Reference gene primer amplification gave estimated nucleated cell counts. Method: immunoSEQ multiplex PCR; TCRdb's copy keeps in-frame clones and lacks some. The V and J calls and the clone size are those of that table, but D and trimming were determined from the DNA. The sample consists of some 86,000 clones, about 85% of them appearing once. This sequence joins TRBV30 and TRBJ2-1; 10 bases are a match to TRBD2. The specimen was peripheral blood. The receptor's source is a woman between 65 and 79 years old with acute or convalescent COVID-19. DNA of the CDR3: TGTGCCTGGAGTGTTGGTCTAGCGGGAGTAAATGAGCAGTTCTTC. Its protein is CAWSVGLAGVNEQFF.